The 21 T cell receptor beta chains below all came from one sample that was sequenced in a study of tumor-infiltrating lymphocytes in primary liver carcinoma. The roughly 18-34 mg bulk tissue piece was not sorted before simultaneous RNA and DNA extraction. A constant-region primer primed TCR beta cDNA synthesis from roughly 510 ng of total RNA. Sequencing libraries for TCR beta derived from three nested multiplex PCR rounds that used slightly modified ARM-PCR. The two initial PCR rounds, 9 to 11 cycles each, used TRBV1-TRBV30 forward and C-beta reverse primers. TCRdb processed the multiplex PCR reads anew with MiXCR; each CDR3 protein has one entry. Altogether around 120,000 distinct CDR3 sequences are present, about two thirds being singletons, with the ten largest covering 8.1%. Sequences were obtained from tumor-adjacent normal liver tissue. The receptors were gathered from a woman aged 55 to 70 with primary liver carcinoma and hepatitis B virus infection.

Of note for this clonotype: With a much larger clone just one base away, this may be a read error. The V gene is TRBV2, the J gene TRBJ1-1, with D hard to call. The length of the CDR3 is 14 residues. The germline V gene has CDR1 SNHLY and CDR2 FYNNEI. CDR3 sequence (DNA): TGTGCCAGGAGTGAATCCGTAAGTGGCACTGAAGCTTTCTTT. Its translation is CARSESVSGTEAFF. The full variable domain, rest sourced from reference TRBV2 and TRBJ1-1, is EPEVTQTPSHQVTQMGQEVILRCVPISNHLYFYWYRQILGQKVEFLVSFYNNEISEKSEIFDDQFSVERPDGSNFTLKIRSTKLEDSAMYFCARSESVSGTEAFFGQGTRLTVV.

This clonotype was found once. An end of the junction does not agree with germline; a read error may underlie this. The J gene is TRBJ2-1, the V gene TRBV6-5; no clear D. This CDR3 contains 11 residues. Germline V lookup: CDR1 MNHEY, CDR2 SVGAGI. Here the CDR3 reads CACRYFNEQFF. CDR3 sequence (DNA): TGCGCCTGCAGGTATTTCAATGAGCAGTTCTTC.

Turning to this clonotype: Germline and junction disagree at one end, which may indicate a read error. This rearrangement joins TRBV29-1 to TRBJ2-7; D call uncertain. Germline V lookup: CDR1 SQVTM, CDR2 ANQGSEA. The CDR3 totals 12 residues. This CDR3 reads CSIEEKGRERYF. The CDR3 bases are TGCAGCATTGAAGAAAAGGGTCGCGAGCGGTACTTC.

To note about this clonotype: It is likely a read error, because the conserved phenylalanine at the end of the CDR3 is missing. The genes are TRBV4-1 and TRBJ1-2; D gene ambiguous. Trimming removed 0 bases at V and 8 bases at J, with 13 bases between. The CDR3 has 14 residues. CDR1 is MGHRA, CDR2 YSYEKL, per germline. CDR3 bases: TGCGCCAGCAGCCAAGAATCCCTACCGGGAGGCTACACCCTC. Its protein is CASSQESLPGGYTL.

The chain combines TRBV11-2 with TRBJ2-1; 12 bases are shared with TRBD2. The length of the CDR3 is 15 residues. Per germline, CDR1 SGHAT and CDR2 FQNNGV. V shed 7 bases, J shed 4 bases, and the junction held 5 bases outside the gene matches. The CDR3 reads CASNFTSGRYNEQFF. CDR3 coding DNA: TGTGCCAGCAATTTCACTAGCGGGAGGTACAATGAGCAGTTCTTC.

This clonotype was counted ten times or more. The rearrangement uses TRBV4-1 and TRBJ1-5; D remains ambiguous. Germline V gene data show CDR1 as MGHRA and CDR2 as YSYEKL. The V and J ends lost 3 bases and 4 bases respectively, with 10 bases between them. The CDR3 is 14 amino acids. CDR3 in amino acids: CASSQSEGNQPQHF. In DNA, the CDR3 is TGCGCCAGCAGCCAGTCCGAAGGGAATCAGCCCCAGCATTTT.

The chain employs TRBV29-1 and TRBJ2-6, with TRBD1 matching over 9 bases. V lost 0 bases to trimming and J lost 2 bases; unmatched junction nucleotides: 5. Germline V lookup: CDR1 SQVTM, CDR2 ANQGSEA. The CDR3 totals 17 residues. CDR3 sequence (DNA): TGCAGCGTTGAAGAGGAACAGGGGGCCCCTGGGGCCAACGTCCTGACTTTC. This codes for CSVEEEQGAPGANVLTF.

Here the CDR3 reads CASSLDLPGRRGHEQYF. In nucleotides, the CDR3 is TGTGCCAGCAGCTTAGACCTCCCTGGCAGGAGGGGCCACGAGCAGTACTTC. The chain uses TRBV11-2 and TRBJ2-7; D may be TRBD2 (6 bases). The CDR3 length is 17 residues. V was trimmed by 0 bases and J by 5 bases, leaving 20 bases between them. Per the germline V gene, CDR1 is SGHAT and CDR2 is FQNNGV.

This clonotype was counted many times. The chain carries TRBV5-1 and TRBJ2-4; TRBD1 is a possible D gene (6 bases). The CDR3 is made up of 15 amino acids. Germline CDR1 is SGHRS and CDR2 is YFSETQ. V was clipped by 0 bases and J by 7 bases, with 14 bases between them. The chain's CDR3 is CASSLEAGERNIQYF. The DNA of the CDR3 is TGCGCCAGCAGCTTGGAGGCAGGGGAACGGAACATTCAGTACTTC.

This clonotype has a count of ten or more. CDR3 amino acids: CASSLQGPQETQYF. The CDR3 DNA reads as TGCGCCAGCAGCTTACAAGGGCCCCAAGAGACCCAGTACTTC. The J gene is TRBJ2-5, the V gene TRBV5-1; D call uncertain. This CDR3 comprises 14 residues. Per germline, CDR1 SGHRS and CDR2 YFSETQ. Trimming took off 2 bases at V and 1 base at J, with 9 bases between the two ends.

A note on this clonotype: Compared with germline, one end of the junction differs, possibly owing to a read error. J is TRBJ2-6 and V is TRBV11-3, with D perhaps TRBD1 (5 bases). The CDR3 totals 16 residues. Germline V lookup: CDR1 SGHNT, CDR2 YENEEA. The CDR3 is CASSFGWSAGANVLAF. CDR3 nucleotide sequence: TGTGCCAGCAGCTTCGGTTGGTCGGCTGGGGCCAACGTCCTGGCTTTC. The full variable domain, in which reference TRBV11-3 and TRBJ2-6 provide the parts outside the CDR3, is EAGVVQSPRYKIIEKKQPVAFWCNPISGHNTLYWYLQNLGQGPELLIRYENEEAVDDSQLPKDRFSAERLKGVDSTLKIQPAELGDSAVYLCASSFGWSAGANVLAFGAGSRLTVL.

Many counts were recorded for this clonotype. The V gene is TRBV12-5, the J gene TRBJ1-2, with 7 bases lining up with TRBD1. Germline-derived CDR1 and CDR2 are LGHNT and FRNRAP. This CDR3 is 14 amino acids long. Losses at the gene ends were 9 bases for V and 2 bases for J; bases not matched to a gene: 9. CDR3 nucleotide sequence: TGTGCTAGCGCGAGGGACAGCGCCAACTATGGCTACACCTTC. The encoded protein is CASARDSANYGYTF.

Regarding this clonotype: Just one base apart from a much larger clone, this may be a read error. The chain links TRBV28 to TRBJ2-2; 12 positions match TRBD2. Per germline, CDR1 MDHEN and CDR2 SYDVKM. The CDR3 totals 19 residues. CDR3 in amino acids: CVSATPTASGRAATGELFF. The DNA of the CDR3 is TGTGTCAGTGCCACACCAACGGCTAGCGGGAGGGCCGCCACCGGGGAGCTGTTTTTT. Based on the CDR3 plus reference TRBV28 and TRBJ2-2, the full variable domain is DVKVTQSSRYLVKRTGEKVFLECVQDMDHENMFWYRQDPGLGLRLIYFSYDVKMKEKGDIPEGYSVSREKKERFSLILESASTNQTSMYLCVSATPTASGRAATGELFFGEGSRLTVL.

A word on this clonotype: This may come from a read error, since a much larger clone is one base off. The genes are TRBV6-1 and TRBJ2-7; 10 positions agree with TRBD2. CDR1 is MNHNS and CDR2 is SASEGT in the germline V gene. The CDR3 spans 15 residues. The CDR3 DNA is TGTACCAGCAGTGGATCTAGCGGGAGCTCCTACGAGCAGTACTTC. It yields the protein CTSSGSSGSSYEQYF.

Concerning this clonotype: This may stem from a read error, because a much larger clone lies one nucleotide away. V gene TRBV28 combines with J gene TRBJ2-1; unclear D gene. V was trimmed by 7 bases and J by 3 bases, leaving 19 bases between them. The CDR3 totals 16 residues. Germline lookup yields CDR1 MDHEN and CDR2 SYDVKM. The CDR3 is CASNTPLRVRYNEQFF. CDR3 DNA sequence: TGTGCCAGCAATACACCCCTCCGGGTCCGCTACAATGAGCAGTTCTTC. Full variable domain (outside the CDR3, taken from reference TRBV28 and TRBJ2-1): DVKVTQSSRYLVKRTGEKVFLECVQDMDHENMFWYRQDPGLGLRLIYFSYDVKMKEKGDIPEGYSVSREKKERFSLILESASTNQTSMYLCASNTPLRVRYNEQFFGPGTRLTVL.

Concerning this clonotype: Likely a read error: the CDR3 ends without its conserved phenylalanine or tryptophan. The limits of the CDR3 on the DNA are not certain, so only TCRdb's listed CDR3 is given. The chain employs TRBV6-5 and TRBJ1-1; the table calls TRBD1, which could not be checked here. Ends included, the CDR3 has 16 residues. Germline CDR1 MNHEY, CDR2 SVGAGI. The CDR3 protein is CASSPGTLAMNTEAFL.

The V call is TRBV7-9, the J call TRBJ2-1; D remains unclear. The V and J ends lost 4 bases and 5 bases respectively, with 18 bases between them. The CDR3 spans 16 residues. Germline assignment: CDR1 SEHNR and CDR2 FQNEAQ (reference sequence). The CDR3 reads CASSYNLVPLNNEQFF. The CDR3 DNA reads TGTGCCAGCAGCTACAATCTTGTCCCGTTAAACAATGAGCAGTTCTTC.

A note on this clonotype: At one boundary the junction diverges from the germline segment, which might be a read error. The chain combines TRBV4-1 with TRBJ2-7, with D possibly TRBD2 on 6 matching bases. The CDR3 covers 13 residues. Germline values: CDR1 MGHRA, CDR2 YSYEKL. The CDR3, as DNA: TGCGCCAGCAGCCCCAAAGGAGGGAACGAACAGTACTTC. Translated, it gives CASSPKGGNEQYF.

The V call is TRBV18, the J call TRBJ2-1; 8 positions agree with TRBD2. The germline gives CDR1 KGHSH, CDR2 LQKENI. V trimming: 1 base; J trimming: 5 bases; junction bases outside the gene matches: 7. This CDR3 is 16 amino acids long. CDR3 in amino acids: CASSPLGTSGNNEQFF. For the CDR3, the DNA is TGTGCCAGCTCACCACTTGGCACTAGCGGAAACAATGAGCAGTTCTTC.

This clonotype was seen a few times. A much larger clone differs by one base, so this may be a read error. The final CDR3 position lacks the conserved phenylalanine or tryptophan, pointing to a likely read error. The chain uses TRBV5-6 and TRBJ2-2; D might be TRBD2 (6 bases). Trimming took off 0 bases at V and 4 bases at J, with 10 bases between the two ends. The CDR3 is made up of 15 amino acids. Germline assignment: CDR1 SGHDT and CDR2 YYEEEE. The CDR3 loop reads CASSLGRGGTGELFS. The CDR3 coding sequence is TGTGCCAGCAGCTTGGGACGGGGAGGCACCGGGGAGCTGTTTTCT.

This clonotype was seen at least ten times. The chain has TRBV6-1 and TRBJ2-1; D gene uncertain. Germline V lookup: CDR1 MNHNS, CDR2 SASEGT. Trimming shortened V by 1 base and J by 6 bases, and 13 bases separated the two germline ends. The CDR3 consists of 15 residues. CDR3 coding DNA: TGTGCCAGCAGTGAAGAATGGTACTTCATCAATGAGCAGTTCTTC. Translation gives CASSEEWYFINEQFF.